These 2 T cell receptor beta chains were sequenced from one sample in a study of T cells in Graves' hyperthyroidism and ophthalmopathy. Amplified regions were TCR beta CDR3 sequences from RNA transcripts. During a first-round RT-PCR of the TCR CDR3, the HTBI primer set was used. TCRdb re-called the multiplex PCR reads through MiXCR, storing one row per CDR3 protein. The repertoire includes 250,000 to 300,000 distinct CDR3 sequences, roughly 15% of them detected once, and less than 15% sits in the top ten. The material sequenced was blood. The source of these receptors is a woman aged 40-49 years with Graves' hyperthyroidism that later progressed to Graves' ophthalmopathy.

This clonotype occurred many times. The gene calls are TRBV10-3 and TRBJ2-7, with a weak D call TRBD1 (6 bases). This CDR3 comprises 14 residues. Germline assignment: CDR1 ENHRY and CDR2 SYGVKD. V dropped 6 bases and J dropped 5 bases, with 17 bases sitting between them. CDR3: CAISRRGNENEQYF. The DNA of the CDR3 is TGTGCCATCAGCAGAAGGGGGAATGAGAACGAGCAGTACTTC.

This clonotype was seen ten or more times. The CDR3 spells CASIDGGTGANVLTF. CDR3 DNA sequence: TGTGCCAGTATAGACGGGGGAACTGGGGCCAACGTCCTGACTTTC. The V and J genes are TRBV19 and TRBJ2-6; tentatively, D is TRBD2 (6 bases). V was pared by 7 bases and J by 2 bases, with 12 bases between. The CDR3 has 15 amino acids. Germline CDR1 and CDR2: LNHDA and SQIVND (reference sequence).